This T cell receptor (beta chain) appears in the sequencing data of a study of regulatory and conventional T cells in RAG deficiency. General observations from the study: Control T-cell subsets had markedly higher Shannon entropy and lower Simpson indices than RAG-deficient patients. Patient subsets had shorter CDR3s; Omenn Treg-Tconv overlap exceeded 90%.

Deletions cut 8 bases from V and 1 base from J, with 9 bases between. The CDR3 loop spans 13 amino acids. Germline V gene data show CDR1 as SEHNR and CDR2 as FQNEAQ (reference sequence). Blood CD4+ CD25-low CD127-high conventional T cells supplied the genomic DNA template. Sequencing used immunoSEQ multiplex PCR; TCRdb keeps in-frame clones, though not all of them. The table has fewer than 40,000 clones, around 76% seen once. A remark on this clone: The antigen remains unidentified.

These data were also reused for a study on regulatory T cells. That work states: Amplification used 52 TRBV primers and 13 TRBJ primers.

The chain links TRBV7-9 to TRBJ1-3; a weak D match, TRBD1 (5 bases). The sequencing sample was made of CD4+ effector T cells sorted from blood. The TCR comes from a human donor in good health. The CDR3 spells CASGQGSGNTIYF. The CDR3 DNA reads TGTGCCAGCGGTCAGGGTTCTGGAAACACCATATATTTT.